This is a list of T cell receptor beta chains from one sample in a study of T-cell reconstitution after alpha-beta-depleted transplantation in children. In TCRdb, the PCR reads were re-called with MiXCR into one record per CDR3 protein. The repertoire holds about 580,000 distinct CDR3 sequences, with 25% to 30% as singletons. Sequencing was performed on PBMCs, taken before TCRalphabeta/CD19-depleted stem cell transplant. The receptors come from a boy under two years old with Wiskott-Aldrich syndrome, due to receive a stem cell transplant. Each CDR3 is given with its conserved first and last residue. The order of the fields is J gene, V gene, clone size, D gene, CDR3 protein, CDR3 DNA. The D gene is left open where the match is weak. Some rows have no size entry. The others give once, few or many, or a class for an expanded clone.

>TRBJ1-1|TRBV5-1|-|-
CASSLTRINTEAFF
TGCGCCAGCAGCTTGACAAGGATTAACACTGAAGCTTTCTTT
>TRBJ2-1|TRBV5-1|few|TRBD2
CATSPAGGGDEQFF
TGCGCCACCAGCCCGGCGGGAGGCGGCGATGAGCAGTTCTTC
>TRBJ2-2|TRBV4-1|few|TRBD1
CASSQSGQPNTGELFF
TGCGCCAGCAGCCAATCGGGACAGCCGAACACCGGGGAGCTGTTTTTT
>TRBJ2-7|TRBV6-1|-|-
CASSEWRGSYEQYF
TGTGCCAGCAGTGAGTGGCGGGGTAGCTACGAGCAGTACTTC
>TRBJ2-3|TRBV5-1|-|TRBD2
CASSRLAGGNTDTQYF
TGCGCCAGCAGCCGACTAGCGGGAGGCAACACAGATACGCAGTATTTT
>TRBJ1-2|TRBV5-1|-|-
CASSLGRTNNYGYTF
TGCGCCAGCAGCTTGGGGAGAACTAATAACTATGGCTACACCTTC
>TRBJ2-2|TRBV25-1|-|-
CASSQTPSGELFF
TGTGCCAGCAGTCAAACACCCTCCGGGGAGCTGTTTTTT
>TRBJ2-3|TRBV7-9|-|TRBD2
CASSLDLRLAGTDTQYF
TGTGCCAGCAGCTTAGACTTAAGACTAGCGGGGACAGATACGCAGTATTTT
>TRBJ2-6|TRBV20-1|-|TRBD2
CSARRVGGISGANVLTF
TGCAGTGCCAGGCGTGTGGGAGGGATCTCTGGGGCCAACGTCCTGACTTTC
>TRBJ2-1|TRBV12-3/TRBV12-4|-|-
CASIPHRTILAGLKFF
TGTGCCAGCATTCCGCATCGGACAATACTAGCTGGGTTGAAGTTCTTC
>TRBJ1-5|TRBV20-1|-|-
CSARDDSNQPQHF
TGCAGTGCTAGAGATGACAGCAATCAGCCCCAGCATTTT
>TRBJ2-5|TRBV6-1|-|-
CASDTYEGRLETQYF
TGTGCCAGCGATACCTATGAGGGGAGATTAGAGACCCAGTACTTC
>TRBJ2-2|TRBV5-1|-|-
CASSFSEWTGELFF
TGCGCCAGCAGCTTTAGCGAGTGGACCGGGGAGCTGTTTTTT
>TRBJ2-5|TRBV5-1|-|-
CASHPLGGAETQYF
TGCGCCAGCCACCCCTTGGGGGGGGCTGAGACCCAGTACTTC
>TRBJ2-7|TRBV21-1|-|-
CASTMRAGGPYEQYF
TGTGCCAGCACCATGAGGGCGGGAGGGCCGTACGAGCAGTACTTC
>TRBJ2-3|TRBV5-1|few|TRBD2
CASGLAGGTDTQYF
TGCGCCAGCGGACTAGCGGGAGGCACAGATACGCAGTATTTT
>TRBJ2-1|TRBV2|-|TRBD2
CASRARLAGYNEQFF
TGTGCCAGCAGGGCCCGACTAGCGGGATACAATGAGCAGTTCTTC
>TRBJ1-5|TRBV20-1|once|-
CSAKALHNQPQHF
TGCAGTGCTAAGGCCCTCCACAATCAGCCCCAGCATTTT
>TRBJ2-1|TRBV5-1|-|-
CASSSEYARYNEQFF
TGCGCCAGCAGCTCTGAATACGCGCGGTACAATGAGCAGTTCTTC
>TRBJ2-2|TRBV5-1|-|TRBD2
CASSSRTSLGTGELFF
TGCGCCAGCAGCTCAAGGACTAGTTTGGGCACCGGGGAGCTGTTTTTT
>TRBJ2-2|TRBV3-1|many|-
CASSHGQGRAGELFF
TGTGCCAGCAGCCACGGGCAGGGAAGAGCCGGGGAGCTGTTTTTT
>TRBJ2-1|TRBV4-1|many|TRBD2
CASSRPGTSGNEQFF
TGCGCCAGCAGCAGACCCGGGACTAGCGGGAATGAGCAGTTCTTC
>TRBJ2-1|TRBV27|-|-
CASSLELERPYNEQFF
TGTGCCAGCAGTTTAGAATTAGAAAGGCCCTACAATGAGCAGTTCTTC
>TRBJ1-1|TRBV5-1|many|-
CASSLVGGGNTEAFF
TGCGCCAGCAGCTTGGTAGGAGGCGGGAACACTGAAGCTTTCTTT
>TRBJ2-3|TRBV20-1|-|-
CSARDGAGTDTQYF
TGCAGTGCTAGAGATGGAGCGGGCACAGATACGCAGTATTTT
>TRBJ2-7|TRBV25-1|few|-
CASSEGTPPDEQYF
TGTGCCAGCAGTGAAGGTACCCCACCCGACGAGCAGTACTTC
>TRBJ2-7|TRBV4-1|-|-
CASSQVSRGGEQYF
TGCGCCAGCAGCCAAGTGTCCAGGGGAGGCGAGCAGTACTTC
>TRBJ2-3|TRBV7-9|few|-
CASSLVGLPTDTQYF
TGTGCCAGCAGCTTAGTGGGACTGCCCACAGATACGCAGTATTTT
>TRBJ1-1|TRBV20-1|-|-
CSARGTDNTEAFF
TGCAGTGCTAGAGGGACAGATAACACTGAAGCTTTCTTT
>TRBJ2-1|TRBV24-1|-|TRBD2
CATSDLRGGSSVSEQFF
TGTGCCACCAGTGATTTGCGGGGCGGGAGTTCTGTCAGTGAGCAGTTCTTC
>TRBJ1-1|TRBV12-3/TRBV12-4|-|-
CASSSRGGVMGNTEAFF
TGTGCCAGCAGTTCGAGGGGTGGGGTCATGGGAAACACTGAAGCTTTCTTT
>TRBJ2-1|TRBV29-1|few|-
CSGQTGINEQFF
TGCAGCGGTCAAACAGGGATCAATGAGCAGTTCTTC
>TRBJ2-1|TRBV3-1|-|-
CASSQDSPMLEQFF
TGTGCCAGCAGCCAAGATAGTCCAATGCTCGAGCAGTTCTTC
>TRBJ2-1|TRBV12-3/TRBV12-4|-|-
CASSYGRRSSYNEQFF
TGTGCCAGCAGTTACGGGCGCAGGAGCTCCTACAATGAGCAGTTCTTC
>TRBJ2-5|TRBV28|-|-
CASGTKETQYF
TGTGCCAGCGGAACAAAGGAGACCCAGTACTTC
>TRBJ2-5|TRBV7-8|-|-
CASSLGAPGIETQYF
TGTGCCAGCAGCTTAGGGGCTCCAGGGATAGAGACCCAGTACTTC
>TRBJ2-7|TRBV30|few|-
CAWSVRQLSYEQYF
TGTGCCTGGAGTGTACGGCAGCTCTCCTACGAGCAGTACTTC
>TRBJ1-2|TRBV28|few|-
CASSPPPGYTF
TGTGCCAGCAGTCCCCCTCCGGGCTACACCTTC
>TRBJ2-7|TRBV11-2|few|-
CASSLDQRSYEQYF
TGTGCCAGCAGCTTAGACCAGCGCTCCTACGAGCAGTACTTC
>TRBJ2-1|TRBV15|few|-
CATSRAELGNEQFF
TGTGCCACCAGCAGGGCTGAACTCGGCAATGAGCAGTTCTTC
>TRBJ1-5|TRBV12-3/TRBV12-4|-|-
CASTLRGAGQPQHF
TGTGCCAGCACATTACGGGGGGCGGGACAGCCCCAGCATTTT
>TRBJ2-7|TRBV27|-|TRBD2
CASSTGTSGRIYEQYF
TGTGCCAGCAGTACCGGGACTAGCGGGAGAATTTACGAGCAGTACTTC
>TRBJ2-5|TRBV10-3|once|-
CAISFTRQETQYF
TGTGCCATCAGTTTCACTAGACAAGAGACCCAGTACTTC
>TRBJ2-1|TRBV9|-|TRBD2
CASSKPREGGGSTNEQFF
TGTGCCAGCAGCAAACCACGCGAGGGAGGCGGGAGTACCAATGAGCAGTTCTTC
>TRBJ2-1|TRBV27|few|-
CASSLLGGGYNEQFF
TGTGCCAGCAGTTTATTAGGGGGAGGGTACAATGAGCAGTTCTTC
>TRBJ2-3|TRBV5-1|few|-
CASTYKPQTDTQYF
TGCGCCAGCACCTATAAACCACAGACAGATACGCAGTATTTT
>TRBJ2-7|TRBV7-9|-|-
CASSLEQGSIWEQYF
TGTGCCAGCAGCTTAGAACAGGGTTCGATATGGGAGCAGTACTTC
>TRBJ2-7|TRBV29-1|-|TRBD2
CSVGGAGDEYF
TGCAGCGTTGGGGGAGCGGGAGACGAGTACTTC
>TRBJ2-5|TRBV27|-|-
CASSPQVGAQYF
TGTGCCAGCAGTCCCCAAGTCGGGGCCCAGTACTTC
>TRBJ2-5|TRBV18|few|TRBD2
CASSPTGTSVRETQYF
TGTGCCAGCTCACCGACCGGGACTAGCGTTCGGGAGACCCAGTACTTC
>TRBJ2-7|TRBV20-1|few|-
CSASRARSYEQYF
TGCAGTGCTTCCCGGGCCAGATCCTACGAGCAGTACTTC
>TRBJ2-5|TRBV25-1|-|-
CASSTQLEGETQYF
TGTGCCAGCAGTACACAGCTTGAAGGGGAGACCCAGTACTTC
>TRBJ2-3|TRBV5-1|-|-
CASSLNQRESDTQYF
TGCGCCAGCAGCTTGAATCAGAGGGAGTCAGATACGCAGTATTTT
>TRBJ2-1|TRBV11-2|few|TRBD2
CASSLVLGLAGVLNEQFF
TGTGCCAGCAGCTTAGTTTTGGGACTAGCGGGAGTTTTAAATGAGCAGTTCTTC
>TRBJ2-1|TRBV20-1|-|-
CSARDIRASWRVEQFF
TGCAGTGCTAGAGATATAAGAGCCTCCTGGCGGGTGGAGCAGTTCTTC